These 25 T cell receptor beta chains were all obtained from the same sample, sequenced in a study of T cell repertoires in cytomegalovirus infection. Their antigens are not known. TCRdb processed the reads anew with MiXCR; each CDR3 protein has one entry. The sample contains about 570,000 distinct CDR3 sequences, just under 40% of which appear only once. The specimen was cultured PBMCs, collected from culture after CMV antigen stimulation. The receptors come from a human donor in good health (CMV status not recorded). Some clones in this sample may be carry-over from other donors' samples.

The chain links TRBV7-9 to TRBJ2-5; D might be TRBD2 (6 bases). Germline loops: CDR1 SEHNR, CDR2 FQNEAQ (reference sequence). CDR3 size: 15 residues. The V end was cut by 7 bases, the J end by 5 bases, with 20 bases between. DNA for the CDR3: TGTGCCAGCAAATTGGGGGGAGAAGTTTGGGAGACCCAGTACTTC. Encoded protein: CASKLGGEVWETQYF.

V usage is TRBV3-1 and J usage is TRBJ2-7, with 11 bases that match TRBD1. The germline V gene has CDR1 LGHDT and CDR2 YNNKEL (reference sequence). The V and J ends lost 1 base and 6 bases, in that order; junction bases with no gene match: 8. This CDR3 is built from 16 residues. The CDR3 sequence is CASSQVAGTGGREQYF. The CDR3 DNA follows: TGTGCCAGCAGCCAAGTAGCCGGGACAGGGGGTCGCGAGCAGTACTTC.

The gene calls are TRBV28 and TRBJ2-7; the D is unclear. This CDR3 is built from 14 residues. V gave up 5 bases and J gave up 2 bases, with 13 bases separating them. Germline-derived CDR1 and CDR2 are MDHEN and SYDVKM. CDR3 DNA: TGTGCCAGCAGTACTCCTCTGAATCCCTACGAGCAGTACTTC. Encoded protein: CASSTPLNPYEQYF.

DNA of the CDR3: TGTGCCAGCAGCGCTCAACAGGGAATAGACACTGAAGCTTTCTTT. It yields the protein CASSAQQGIDTEAFF. This chain links TRBV7-8 with TRBJ1-1; maybe TRBD1 (6 bases). V was trimmed by 5 bases and J by 3 bases, leaving 16 bases between them. CDR3 length equals 15 residues. The germline CDR1 and CDR2 sequences are SGHVS and FQNEAQ. The full variable domain, in which reference TRBV7-8 and TRBJ1-1 provide the parts outside the CDR3, is GAGVSQSPRYKVAKRGQDVALRCDPISGHVSLFWYQQALGQGPEFLTYFQNEAQLDKSGLPSDRFFAERPEGSVSTLKIQRTQQEDSAVYLCASSAQQGIDTEAFFGQGTRLTVV.

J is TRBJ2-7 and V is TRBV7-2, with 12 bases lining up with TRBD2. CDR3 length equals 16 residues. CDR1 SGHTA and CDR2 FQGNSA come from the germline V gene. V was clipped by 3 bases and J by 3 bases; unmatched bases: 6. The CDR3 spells CASSLAGTSGFYEQYF. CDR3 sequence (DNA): TGTGCCAGCAGCTTGGCCGGGACTAGCGGGTTCTACGAGCAGTACTTC.

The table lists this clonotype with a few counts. The CDR3 protein is CASSQRRGSYEQYF. DNA for the CDR3: TGCGCCAGCAGCCAAAGGAGGGGCTCCTACGAGCAGTACTTC. The rearrangement joins TRBV4-1 to TRBJ2-7; maybe TRBD2 (6 bases). Trimming removed 2 bases from V and 0 bases from J, with 8 bases in between. This CDR3 comprises 14 residues. The germline gives CDR1 MGHRA, CDR2 YSYEKL.

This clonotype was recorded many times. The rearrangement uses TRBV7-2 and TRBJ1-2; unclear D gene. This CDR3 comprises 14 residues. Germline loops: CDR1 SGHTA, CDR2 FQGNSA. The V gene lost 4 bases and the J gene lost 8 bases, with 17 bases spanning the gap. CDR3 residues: CASSSIGGGTGYTF. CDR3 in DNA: TGTGCCAGCAGCTCCATTGGCGGTGGTACGGGCTACACCTTC.

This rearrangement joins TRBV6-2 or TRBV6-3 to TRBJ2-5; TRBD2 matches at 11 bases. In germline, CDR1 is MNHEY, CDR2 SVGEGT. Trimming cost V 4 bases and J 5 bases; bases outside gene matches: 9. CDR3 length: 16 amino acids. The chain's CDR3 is CASSSLTSGRIETQYF. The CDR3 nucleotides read TGTGCCAGCAGTTCCCTCACTAGCGGGAGAATCGAGACCCAGTACTTC.

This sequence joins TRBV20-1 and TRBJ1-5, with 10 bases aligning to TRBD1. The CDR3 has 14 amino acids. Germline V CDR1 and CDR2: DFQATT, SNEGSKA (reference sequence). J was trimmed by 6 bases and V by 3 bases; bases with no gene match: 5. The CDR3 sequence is CSARTGGQVQPQHF. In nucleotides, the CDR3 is TGCAGTGCTAGGACAGGGGGCCAAGTTCAGCCCCAGCATTTT.

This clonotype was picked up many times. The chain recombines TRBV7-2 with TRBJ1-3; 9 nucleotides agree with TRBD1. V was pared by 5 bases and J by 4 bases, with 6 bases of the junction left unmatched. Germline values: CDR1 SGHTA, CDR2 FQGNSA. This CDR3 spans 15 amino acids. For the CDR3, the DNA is TGTGCCAGCAGCATATACAGGGGGCTAGGAAACACCATATATTTT. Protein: CASSIYRGLGNTIYF.

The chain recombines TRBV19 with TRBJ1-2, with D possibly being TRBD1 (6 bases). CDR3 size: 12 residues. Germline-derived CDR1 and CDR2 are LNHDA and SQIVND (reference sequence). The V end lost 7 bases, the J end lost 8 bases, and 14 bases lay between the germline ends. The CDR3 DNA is TGTGCCAGTATGGTTGGGGGCTCCGGCTACACCTTC. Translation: CASMVGGSGYTF.

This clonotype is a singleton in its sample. CDR3 sequence reads: CASRGGQGTGELFF. CDR3 nucleotide sequence: TGTGCCAGCAGAGGGGGACAGGGGACCGGGGAGCTGTTTTTT. The chain couples TRBV7-9 to TRBJ2-2; 10 positions match TRBD1. The V segment lost 6 bases and the J segment 5 bases; nucleotides outside the gene matches: 3. CDR1 and CDR2 from the germline V gene are SEHNR and FQNEAQ (reference sequence). The CDR3 has 14 amino acids.

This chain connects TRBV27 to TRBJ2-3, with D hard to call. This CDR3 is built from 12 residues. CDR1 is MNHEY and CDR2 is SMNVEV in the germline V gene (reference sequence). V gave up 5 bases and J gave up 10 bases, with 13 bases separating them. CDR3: CASSPYREAQYF. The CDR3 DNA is TGTGCCAGCAGTCCGTACAGAGAGGCGCAGTATTTT.

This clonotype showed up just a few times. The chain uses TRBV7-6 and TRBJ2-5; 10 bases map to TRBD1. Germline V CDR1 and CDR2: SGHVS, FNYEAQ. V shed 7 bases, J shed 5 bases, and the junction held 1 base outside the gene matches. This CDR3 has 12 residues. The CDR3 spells CASKDRGETQYF. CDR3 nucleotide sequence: TGTGCCAGCAAGGACAGGGGGGAGACCCAGTACTTC.

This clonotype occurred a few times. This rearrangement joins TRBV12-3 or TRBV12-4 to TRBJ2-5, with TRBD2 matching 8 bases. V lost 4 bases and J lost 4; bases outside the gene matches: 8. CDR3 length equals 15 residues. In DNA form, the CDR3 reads TGTGCCAGCAGTTCACCGGGACTAGGGCGAGAGACCCAGTACTTC. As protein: CASSSPGLGRETQYF.

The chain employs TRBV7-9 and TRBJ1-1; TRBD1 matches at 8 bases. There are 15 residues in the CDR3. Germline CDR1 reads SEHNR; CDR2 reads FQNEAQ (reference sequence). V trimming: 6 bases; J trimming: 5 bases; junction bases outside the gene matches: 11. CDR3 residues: CASSPRAGGRTEAFF. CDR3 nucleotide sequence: TGTGCCAGCAGTCCCCGCGCAGGGGGCCGAACTGAAGCTTTCTTT.

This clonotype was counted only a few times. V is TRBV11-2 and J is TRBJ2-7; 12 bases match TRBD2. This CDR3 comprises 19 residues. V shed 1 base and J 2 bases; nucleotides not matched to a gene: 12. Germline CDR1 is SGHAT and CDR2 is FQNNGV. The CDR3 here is CASSLGFSTSGGHPYEQYF. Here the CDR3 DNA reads TGTGCCAGCAGCTTAGGGTTTTCGACTAGCGGGGGCCACCCCTACGAGCAGTACTTC.

The CDR3 bases are TGTGCCAGCACCGAACTTACAGGGGGGGATGAGCAGTTCTTC. Protein: CASTELTGGDEQFF. The rearrangement links TRBV7-6 to TRBJ2-1; D is perhaps TRBD1 (8 bases). Per the germline V gene, CDR1 is SGHVS and CDR2 is FNYEAQ. The CDR3 consists of 14 residues. V was clipped by 7 bases and J by 8 bases, with 18 bases between them. Full variable domain (rest looked up from reference TRBV7-6 and TRBJ2-1): GAGVSQSPRYKVTKRGQDVALRCDPISGHVSLYWYRQALGQGPEFLTYFNYEAQQDKSGLPNDRFSAERPEGSISTLTIQRTEQRDSAMYRCASTELTGGDEQFFGPGTRLTVL.

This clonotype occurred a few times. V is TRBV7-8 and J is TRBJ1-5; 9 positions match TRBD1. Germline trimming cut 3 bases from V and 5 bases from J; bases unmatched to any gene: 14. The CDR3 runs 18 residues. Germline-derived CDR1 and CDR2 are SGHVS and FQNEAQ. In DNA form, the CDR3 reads TGTGCCAGCAGCTTTCAGCCGCCGGGACAGGGAAGGCATCAGCCCCAGCATTTT. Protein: CASSFQPPGQGRHQPQHF.

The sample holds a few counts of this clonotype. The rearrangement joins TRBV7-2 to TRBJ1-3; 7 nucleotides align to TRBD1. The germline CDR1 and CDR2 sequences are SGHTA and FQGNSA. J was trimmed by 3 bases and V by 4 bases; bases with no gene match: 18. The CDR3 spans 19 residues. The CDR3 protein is CASSSQVWDTGQFGNTIYF. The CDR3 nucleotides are TGTGCCAGCAGCTCCCAAGTTTGGGACACGGGACAGTTTGGAAACACCATATATTTT.

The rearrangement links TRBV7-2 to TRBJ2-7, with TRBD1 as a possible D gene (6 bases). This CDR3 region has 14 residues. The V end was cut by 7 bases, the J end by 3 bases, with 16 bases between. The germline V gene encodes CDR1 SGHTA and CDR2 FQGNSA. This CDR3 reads CASTSALQGYEQYF. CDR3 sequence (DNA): TGTGCCAGCACCTCAGCACTACAGGGCTACGAGCAGTACTTC. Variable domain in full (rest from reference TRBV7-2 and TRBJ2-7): GAGVSQSPSNKVTEKGKDVELRCDPISGHTALYWYRQSLGQGLEFLIYFQGNSAPDKSGLPSDRFSAERTGGSVSTLTIQRTQQEDSAVYLCASTSALQGYEQYFGPGTRLTVT.

CDR3 bases: TGCAGCGTTGAAGACGCTGGGACAGGGGATTATAGCAATCAGCCCCAGCATTTT. This codes for CSVEDAGTGDYSNQPQHF. The chain joins TRBV29-1 to TRBJ1-5, with 10 bases fitting TRBD1. Trimming at V came to 0 bases and at J to 0 bases, leaving 8 bases not matched to a gene. This CDR3 has 18 amino acids. CDR1 and CDR2 (germline): SQVTM, ANQGSEA.

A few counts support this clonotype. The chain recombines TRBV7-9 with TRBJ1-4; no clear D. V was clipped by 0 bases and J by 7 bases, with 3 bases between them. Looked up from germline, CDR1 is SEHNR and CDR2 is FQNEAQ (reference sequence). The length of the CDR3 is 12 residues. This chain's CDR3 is CASSLAVEKLFF. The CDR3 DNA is TGTGCCAGCAGCTTAGCGGTTGAAAAACTGTTTTTT.

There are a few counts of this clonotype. CDR3 DNA sequence: TGTGCCAGCAGCCAGACAGGGGAGGGGCAGTTCTTC. Its protein is CASSQTGEGQFF. The chain employs TRBV7-2 and TRBJ2-1; a weak D match, TRBD1 (8 bases). The CDR3 extends over 12 amino acids. Germline V lookup: CDR1 SGHTA, CDR2 FQGNSA. With 5 bases removed from V and 12 bases from J, the gap between germline ends came to 14 bases.

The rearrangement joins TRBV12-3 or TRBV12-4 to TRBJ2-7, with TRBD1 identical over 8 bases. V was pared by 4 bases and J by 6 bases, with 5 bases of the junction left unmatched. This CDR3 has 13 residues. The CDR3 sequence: CASSWDRWGEQYF. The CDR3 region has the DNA TGTGCCAGCAGTTGGGACAGGTGGGGCGAGCAGTACTTC.